This TCR beta chain was obtained from a study of T cells in women clearing cervical HPV infection. Study at large: HLA type stays a possible confounder, typing being limited. General study points: Associations may precede or follow infection; HPV-specific or memory T cells were not isolated.

Assay: immunoSEQ multiplex PCR; the TCRdb copy retains only in-frame clones and omits some. In all, the sample yields around 31,000 clones. Details on this clone: The antigen remains unidentified.

The source is a woman aged 18 to 75 with a cervical HPV16 infection that either progressed to CIN3+ or cleared (not recorded which). Specimen: blood buffy coat.

The CDR3 reads CAWSVPDRDNNDYTF. The CDR3 DNA, read in part, is TGTGCCTGGAGTGTACCGGACAGGGACAACAATGAC. The rearrangement joins TRBV30 to TRBJ1-2; 8 bases fit TRBD1. The read finishes 3 residues shy of the CDR3 end, and the germline J gene is used to complete it. The CDR3 runs 15 residues. Germline V CDR1 and CDR2: GTSNPN, SVGIG (reference sequence).